The source of this TCR beta chain is a study of PD-1 blockade in classical Hodgkin lymphoma. The CDR3 has 15 residues. Trimming shortened V by 0 bases and J by 2 bases, and 9 bases separated the two germline ends. The germline gives CDR1 SGHTS, CDR2 YDEGEE. Data came from immunoSEQ multiplex PCR; TCRdb stores just in-frame clones and leaves some out. The data show 55,000 to 65,000 clones, 85% to 90% seen once. With no exception, relapse followed autologous stem cell transplantation in all patients, and brentuximab vedotin exposure varied. This chain uses TRBV5-8 with TRBJ2-1; D is undetermined. Sample: peripheral blood mononuclear cells (PBMCs), taken at baseline. The sequence came from a human donor with classical Hodgkin lymphoma. The CDR3 here is CASSLDKVAYNEQFF. The CDR3 nucleotides are TGTGCCAGCAGCTTGGATAAGGTGGCCTACAATGAGCAGTTCTTC.